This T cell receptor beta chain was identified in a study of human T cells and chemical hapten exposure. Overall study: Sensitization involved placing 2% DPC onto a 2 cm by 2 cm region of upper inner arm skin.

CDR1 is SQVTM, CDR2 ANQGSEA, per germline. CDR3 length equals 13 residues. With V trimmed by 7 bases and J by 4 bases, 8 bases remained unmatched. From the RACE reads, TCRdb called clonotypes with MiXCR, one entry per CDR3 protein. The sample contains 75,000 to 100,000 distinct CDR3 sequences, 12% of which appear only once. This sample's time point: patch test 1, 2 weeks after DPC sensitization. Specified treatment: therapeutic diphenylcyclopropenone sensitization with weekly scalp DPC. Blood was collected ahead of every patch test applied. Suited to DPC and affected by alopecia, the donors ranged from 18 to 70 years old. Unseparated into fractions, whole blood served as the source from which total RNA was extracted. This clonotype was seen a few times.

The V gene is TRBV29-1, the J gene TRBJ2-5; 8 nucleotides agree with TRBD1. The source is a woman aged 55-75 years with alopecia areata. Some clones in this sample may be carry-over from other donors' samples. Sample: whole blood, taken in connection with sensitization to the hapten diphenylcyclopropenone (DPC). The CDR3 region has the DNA TGCAGCGGGAAGACAGGGGCGGCAGAGACCCAGTACTTC. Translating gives CSGKTGAAETQYF.